These T cell receptor beta chains were read from a single sample in a study of OX40 agonist ivuxolimab in advanced cancers. Sequencing was performed with immunoSEQ multiplex PCR; in TCRdb, only in-frame clones are kept and a portion is missing. The repertoire includes approximately 70,000 clones, around 79% of them detected once, and 5.5% sits in the top ten. Material: CD4+ or CD8+ T cells sorted from blood, obtained in a trial of the OX40 agonist ivuxolimab. These receptors were obtained from an adult with an advanced solid tumor such as melanoma, head and neck, liver or kidney cancer. The CDR3 runs from the conserved cysteine through the conserved F or W. Fields, in order: clone size, V gene, CDR3 length, J gene, D gene, CDR3 DNA, CDR3 protein. A D gene is named only where the DNA matches it firmly. Clone sizes are given selectively: once, few, many, or a class where the clone is expanded.

size: NA; V: TRBV5-6; length: 13; J: TRBJ2-7; D: TRBD2; DNA: TGTGCCAGCAGCGCTACTAGCGAACTCGAGCAGTACTTC; CDR3: CASSATSELEQYF
size: few; V: TRBV7-9; length: 15; J: TRBJ1-5; D: NA; DNA: TGTGCCAGCAGCCTGGGGGGGAACTCCCCCCAGCCCCAGCATTTT; CDR3: CASSLGGNSPQPQHF
size: NA; V: TRBV7-2; length: 13; J: TRBJ2-1; D: NA; DNA: TGTGCCAGCAGCTTTGGCGGGAACAATGAGCAGTTCTTC; CDR3: CASSFGGNNEQFF
size: NA; V: TRBV5-1; length: 16; J: TRBJ1-2; D: NA; DNA: TGCGCCAGCAGCTGGGGGACGGCATCCCGGACTTATGGCTACACCTTC; CDR3: CASSWGTASRTYGYTF
size: NA; V: TRBV14; length: 14; J: TRBJ2-6; D: NA; DNA: TGTGCCAGCAGCCGGGGGTATGGGGCCAACGTCCTGACTTTC; CDR3: CASSRGYGANVLTF
size: NA; V: TRBV7-9; length: 14; J: TRBJ1-1; D: NA; DNA: TGTGCCAGCAGGGACTTCCGGGCAAACACTGAAGCTTTCTTT; CDR3: CASRDFRANTEAFF
size: NA; V: TRBV30; length: 12; J: TRBJ2-3; D: NA; DNA: TGTGCCTGGAGTGTTAGCTCAGATACGCAGTATTTT; CDR3: CAWSVSSDTQYF
size: NA; V: TRBV5-8; length: 12; J: TRBJ2-5; D: NA; DNA: TGTGCCAGCAGCTTAGGGAGGGAGACCCAGTACTTC; CDR3: CASSLGRETQYF
size: NA; V: TRBV25-1; length: 12; J: TRBJ2-5; D: NA; DNA: TGTGCCAGCAGGCAGGCGAGGGAGACCCAGTACTTC; CDR3: CASRQARETQYF
size: NA; V: TRBV6-6; length: 15; J: TRBJ1-4; D: TRBD1; DNA: TGTGCCAGCAGCCCCCTGGACAGGGTGCCCGAAAAACTGTTTTTT; CDR3: CASSPLDRVPEKLFF
size: few; V: TRBV7-9; length: 15; J: TRBJ1-3; D: NA; DNA: TGTGCCAGCAGCTTACAGGGAACTGGTGGAAACACCATATATTTT; CDR3: CASSLQGTGGNTIYF
size: once; V: TRBV19; length: 16; J: TRBJ1-5; D: NA; DNA: TGTGCCAGTAGGCCCCGACAGGCGCGGAGCAATCAGCCCCAGCATTTT; CDR3: CASRPRQARSNQPQHF
size: few; V: TRBV21-1; length: 18; J: TRBJ2-3; D: NA; DNA: TGTGCCAGCAGCAAAGTGGCCAGTCACTTGGTTCGCACAGATACGCAGTATTTT; CDR3: CASSKVASHLVRTDTQYF
size: NA; V: TRBV4-2; length: 15; J: TRBJ2-5; D: NA; DNA: TGTGCCAGCAGCCAAGATCTTGGGAGGACGGAGACCCAGTACTTC; CDR3: CASSQDLGRTETQYF
size: NA; V: TRBV5-5; length: 16; J: TRBJ1-3; D: NA; DNA: TGTGCCAGCAGCTTCGCTACAGGGATCTCTGGAAACACCATATATTTT; CDR3: CASSFATGISGNTIYF
size: NA; V: TRBV7-3; length: 13; J: TRBJ2-7; D: NA; DNA: TGTGCCAGCAGCTCCCCTCCCGACTCGGTGCAGTACTTC; CDR3: CASSSPPDSVQYF
size: few; V: TRBV7-2; length: 15; J: TRBJ2-5; D: NA; DNA: TGTGCCAGCAGCTTAGCATCAGGGCCGGTGGAGACCCAGTACTTC; CDR3: CASSLASGPVETQYF
size: NA; V: TRBV7-9; length: 18; J: TRBJ2-5; D: TRBD2; DNA: TGTGCCAGCAGCTTAGCGGGGCGGACTAGCGGGTACCAAGAGACCCAGTACTTC; CDR3: CASSLAGRTSGYQETQYF
size: NA; V: TRBV10-3; length: 11; J: TRBJ2-3; D: NA; DNA: TGTGCCATCAGTGAGAGGGATACGCAGTATTTT; CDR3: CAISERDTQYF
size: NA; V: TRBV9; length: 15; J: TRBJ2-1; D: TRBD2; DNA: TGTGCCAGCAGCGTAAGCGGGGGGTCCTACAATGAGCAGTTCTTC; CDR3: CASSVSGGSYNEQFF
size: NA; V: TRBV28; length: 14; J: TRBJ2-1; D: NA; DNA: TGTGCCAGCAGCCTCACCTCCCGAGACCCTTCACTCTTCTTC; CDR3: CASSLTSRDPSLFF
size: NA; V: TRBV6-5; length: 14; J: TRBJ2-5; D: NA; DNA: TGTGCCAGCAGTTACTCCGGGTTCCAAGAGACCCAGTACTTC; CDR3: CASSYSGFQETQYF
size: NA; V: TRBV5-1; length: 19; J: TRBJ2-5; D: TRBD2; DNA: TGCGCCAGCAGCTTAATACCATACGCTAGCGGGGGGGAACAAGAGACCCAGTACTTC; CDR3: CASSLIPYASGGEQETQYF
size: few; V: TRBV11-3; length: 15; J: TRBJ2-5; D: TRBD1; DNA: TGTGCCAGCAGCGCGGGACAGGGGGCAGGAGAGACCCAGTACTTC; CDR3: CASSAGQGAGETQYF
size: NA; V: TRBV4-1; length: 16; J: TRBJ2-3; D: NA; DNA: TGCGCCAGCAGCCAAGATTTACAGGGGAGGACAGATACGCAGTATTTT; CDR3: CASSQDLQGRTDTQYF
size: NA; V: TRBV7-2; length: 15; J: TRBJ2-5; D: TRBD2; DNA: TGTGCCAGCAGTTTTCGGGGGGGCCCAGGAGAGACCCAGTACTTC; CDR3: CASSFRGGPGETQYF
size: NA; V: TRBV19; length: 15; J: TRBJ2-3; D: NA; DNA: TGTGCCAGTAGTATAGATTTCCAGGACACAGATACGCAGTATTTT; CDR3: CASSIDFQDTDTQYF
size: NA; V: TRBV30; length: 17; J: TRBJ2-7; D: TRBD2; DNA: TGTGCCTGGAGTCCCCTAGGATATAGCGGGGAATACTACGAGCAGTACTTC; CDR3: CAWSPLGYSGEYYEQYF
size: few; V: TRBV5-1; length: 16; J: TRBJ2-3; D: NA; DNA: TGCGCCAGCAGCTCCGAGTTGGGGGGTTTGGGAGATACGCAGTATTTT; CDR3: CASSSELGGLGDTQYF
size: few; V: TRBV2; length: 15; J: TRBJ1-6; D: NA; DNA: TGTGCCAGCAGTGAGGCCAGCTCCTATAATTCACCCCTCCACTTT; CDR3: CASSEASSYNSPLHF
size: NA; V: TRBV27; length: 14; J: TRBJ1-5; D: NA; DNA: TGTGCCAGCAGCCCGGGACAACTCAATCAGCCCCAGCATTTT; CDR3: CASSPGQLNQPQHF
size: NA; V: TRBV5-1; length: 15; J: TRBJ2-1; D: NA; DNA: TGCGCCAGCAGTACCGGGGACATTGACTACAATGAGCAGTTCTTC; CDR3: CASSTGDIDYNEQFF
size: NA; V: TRBV11-3; length: 14; J: TRBJ2-1; D: TRBD1; DNA: TGTGCCAGCAGCCAACGACAGGGAGAGAATGAGCAGTTCTTC; CDR3: CASSQRQGENEQFF
size: many; V: TRBV10-1; length: 17; J: TRBJ1-5; D: TRBD1; DNA: TGCGCCAGCAGTGAGGCCACAGGGGGTTATAGCAATCAGCCCCAGCATTTT; CDR3: CASSEATGGYSNQPQHF
size: few; V: TRBV7-3; length: 14; J: TRBJ2-5; D: TRBD1; DNA: TGTGCCAGCAGCTCCCAGGGGGACGAGGAGACCCAGTACTTC; CDR3: CASSSQGDEETQYF
size: NA; V: TRBV7-2; length: 13; J: TRBJ1-5; D: NA; DNA: TGTGCCAGCACCTCCTGGAGCAATCAGCCCCAGCATTTT; CDR3: CASTSWSNQPQHF
size: NA; V: TRBV11-3; length: 13; J: TRBJ2-7; D: NA; DNA: TGTGCCAGCAGCCTGTACTCAGGGTACGAGCAGTACTTC; CDR3: CASSLYSGYEQYF
size: once; V: TRBV12-5; length: 17; J: TRBJ1-1; D: TRBD1; DNA: TGTGCTAGTGGTTTGGCCCCCGCACAGGGGATATATACTGAAGCTTTCTTT; CDR3: CASGLAPAQGIYTEAFF
size: NA; V: TRBV9; length: 17; J: TRBJ2-5; D: NA; DNA: TGTGCCAGCAGCGTAGGGGGCCAGGCGGAAATTGGAGAGACCCAGTACTTC; CDR3: CASSVGGQAEIGETQYF
size: NA; V: TRBV27; length: 14; J: TRBJ2-2; D: NA; DNA: TGTGCCAGCCGTTTTGGGGGTGACACCGGGGAGCTGTTTTTT; CDR3: CASRFGGDTGELFF
size: NA; V: TRBV10-2; length: 15; J: TRBJ2-1; D: TRBD2; DNA: TGCGCCAGCAGTGAGTCTAGCGGGAGGGCCTATGAGCAGTTCTTC; CDR3: CASSESSGRAYEQFF
size: NA; V: TRBV18; length: 15; J: TRBJ2-1; D: TRBD1; DNA: TGTGCCAGCTCACCGACAGGGGCCGCCTACAATGAGCAGTTCTTC; CDR3: CASSPTGAAYNEQFF
size: few; V: TRBV2; length: 15; J: TRBJ1-5; D: NA; DNA: TGTGCCAGTCGGCGGGGTCCGAATAGCAATCAGCCCCAGCATTTT; CDR3: CASRRGPNSNQPQHF
size: NA; V: TRBV2; length: 15; J: TRBJ2-2; D: TRBD1; DNA: TGTGCCAGCAGTGAGCAGGCAGGGGGTTACGGGGAGCTGTTTTTT; CDR3: CASSEQAGGYGELFF
size: NA; V: TRBV7-2; length: 16; J: TRBJ2-5; D: TRBD2; DNA: TGTGCCAGCAAACCCGAGGCGGGACTAGCTTGGGAGACCCAGTACTTC; CDR3: CASKPEAGLAWETQYF
size: few; V: TRBV11-2; length: 17; J: TRBJ2-1; D: NA; DNA: TGTGCCAGCAGCTTCCGGACGGGACGTTACTCCTACAATGAGCAGTTCTTC; CDR3: CASSFRTGRYSYNEQFF
size: once; V: TRBV25-1; length: 10; J: TRBJ2-7; D: NA; DNA: TGTGCCACCGGGACCTACGAGCAGTACTTC; CDR3: CATGTYEQYF
size: few; V: TRBV7-8; length: 13; J: TRBJ2-7; D: NA; DNA: TGTGCCAGCGGTAGGGCGAGCTCCTACGAGCAGTACTTC; CDR3: CASGRASSYEQYF
size: NA; V: TRBV5-4; length: 16; J: TRBJ2-3; D: NA; DNA: TGTGCCAGCACTCTGGGGGGGCGGGGAGTAACAGATACGCAGTATTTT; CDR3: CASTLGGRGVTDTQYF